This entry features one TCR beta chain sequence. Its antigen is still unknown. TCR beta libraries were made by quantitative 5'-RACE with molecular barcodes. From the 5' RACE reads, TCRdb called clonotypes with MiXCR, one entry per CDR3 protein. The table lists about 750,000 distinct CDR3 sequences, around 17% of them singletons. This record comes from a study of CD8 T cells in ankylosing spondylitis. CDR1 and CDR2 (germline): MGHRA, YSYEKL. Losses at the gene ends were 0 bases for V and 7 bases for J; bases not matched to a gene: 12. CDR3 length: 17 residues. General observations from the study: Disease-linked clones were reportedly significantly enriched in matched ankylosing spondylitis synovial fluid. Earlier literature documents some of the motif variants in reactive arthritis synovial fluid and blood. Within ankylosing spondylitis blood, a TCR beta motif made up of eight or nine highly homologous variants appeared to be characteristic.

V is TRBV4-1 and J is TRBJ2-1; 7 positions match TRBD2. Sequences were obtained from blood, either unsorted or a sorted T cell fraction (not recorded which). The clonotype originates from a male donor with ankylosing spondylitis. The CDR3 loop is CASSQEVGTTPINEQFF. CDR3 coding DNA: TGCGCCAGCAGCCAAGAGGTTGGGACTACCCCGATAAATGAGCAGTTCTTC.